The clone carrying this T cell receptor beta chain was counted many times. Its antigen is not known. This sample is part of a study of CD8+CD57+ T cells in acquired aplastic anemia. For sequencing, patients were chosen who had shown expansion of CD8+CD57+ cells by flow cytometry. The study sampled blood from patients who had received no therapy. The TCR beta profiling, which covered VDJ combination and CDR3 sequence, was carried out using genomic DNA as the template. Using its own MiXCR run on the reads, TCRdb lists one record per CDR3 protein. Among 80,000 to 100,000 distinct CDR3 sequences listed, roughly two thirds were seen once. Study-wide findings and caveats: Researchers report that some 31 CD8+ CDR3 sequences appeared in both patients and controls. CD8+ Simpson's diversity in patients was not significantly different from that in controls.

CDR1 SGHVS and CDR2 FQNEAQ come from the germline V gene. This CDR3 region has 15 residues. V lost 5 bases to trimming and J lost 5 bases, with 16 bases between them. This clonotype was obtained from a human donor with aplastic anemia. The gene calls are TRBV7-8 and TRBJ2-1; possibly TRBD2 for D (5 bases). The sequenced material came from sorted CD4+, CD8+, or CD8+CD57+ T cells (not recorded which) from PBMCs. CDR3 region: CASSGRTHDNNEQFF. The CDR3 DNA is TGTGCCAGCAGCGGACGGACTCACGACAACAATGAGCAGTTCTTC.